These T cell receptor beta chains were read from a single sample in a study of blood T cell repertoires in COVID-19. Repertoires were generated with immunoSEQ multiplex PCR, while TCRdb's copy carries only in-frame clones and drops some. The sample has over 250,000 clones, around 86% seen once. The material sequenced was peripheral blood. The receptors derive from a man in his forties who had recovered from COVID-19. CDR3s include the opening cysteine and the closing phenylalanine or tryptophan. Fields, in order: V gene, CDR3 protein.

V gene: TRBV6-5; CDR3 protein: CASQARDRGLGQYF
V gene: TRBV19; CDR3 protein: CASSIAGGMNTEAFF
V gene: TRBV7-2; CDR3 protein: CASSSREGTGRGYTF
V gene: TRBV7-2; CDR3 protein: CASSLAQGGEQYF
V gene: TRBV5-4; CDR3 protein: CASRPRSGDYNEQFF
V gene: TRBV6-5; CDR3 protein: CASYPQRGYTDTQYF
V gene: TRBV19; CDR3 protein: CASSWAGNEQFF
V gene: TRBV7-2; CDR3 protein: CASSLPTGSVYGYTF
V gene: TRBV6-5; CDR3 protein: CATTLPGTGFGYTF
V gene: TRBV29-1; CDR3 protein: CSVGNYRQGYYGYTF
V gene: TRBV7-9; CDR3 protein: CASSLAVAYNEQFF
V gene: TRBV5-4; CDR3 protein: CASSFPGQGIYEQYF
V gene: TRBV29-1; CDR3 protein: CSVRRGTEAFF
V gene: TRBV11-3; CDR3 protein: CASSSRVGTSAGELFF
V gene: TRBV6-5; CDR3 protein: CASSPGLGTGEKLFF
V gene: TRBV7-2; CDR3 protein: CASSPLGYEQYF
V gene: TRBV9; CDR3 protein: CASSGGGAGYEQYF
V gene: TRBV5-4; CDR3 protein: CASSLQGLGMEKLFF
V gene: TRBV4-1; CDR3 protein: CASSQGQTLGYEQYF
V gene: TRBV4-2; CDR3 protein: CASSDQGSATNEKLFF
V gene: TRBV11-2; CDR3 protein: CASSLVSGTGHSPLHF
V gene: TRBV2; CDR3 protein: CASSRSGGFGTGELFF
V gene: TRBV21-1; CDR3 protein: CASSFRQNRSLNTEAFF
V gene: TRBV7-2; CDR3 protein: CASSLWGLNQPQHF
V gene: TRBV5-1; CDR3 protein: CASTLGIEQFF
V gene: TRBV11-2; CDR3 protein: CASSLGLAGEGTQYF
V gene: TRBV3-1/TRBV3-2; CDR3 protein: CASSQRRDFYEQYF
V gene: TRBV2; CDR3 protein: CASRPTGLADTQYF
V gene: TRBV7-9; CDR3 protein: CASSLALGGSSYEQYF
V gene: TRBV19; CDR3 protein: CASSLQTGGPHEQFF
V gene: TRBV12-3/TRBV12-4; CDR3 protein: CASSLRFTDTQYF
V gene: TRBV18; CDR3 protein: CASSSDGRGPEKLFF
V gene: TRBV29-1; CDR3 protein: CSVVGTYEQYF
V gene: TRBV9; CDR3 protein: CASTNVRGEGYNEQFF
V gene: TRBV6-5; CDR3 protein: CASTDTPTNEKLFF
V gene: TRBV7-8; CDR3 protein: CASSQGAQSSGNTIYF
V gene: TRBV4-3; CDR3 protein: CASSQEARRGAGGTGELFF
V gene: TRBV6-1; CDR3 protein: CASSEILFNEQFF
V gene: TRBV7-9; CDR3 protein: CASSPSAGGRRNEKLFF
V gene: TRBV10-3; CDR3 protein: CAISDTAGRYGYTF
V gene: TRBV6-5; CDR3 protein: CASTFGQGATEAFF
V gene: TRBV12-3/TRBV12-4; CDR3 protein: CASSRDTSYEQYF
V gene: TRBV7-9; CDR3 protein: CASSSGHRANTEAFF
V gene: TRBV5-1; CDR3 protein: CASSLGAGSYEQYF
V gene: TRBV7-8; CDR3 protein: CASSLAAGGITDTQYF
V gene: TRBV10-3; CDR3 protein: CAITKSKDRVTGELFF
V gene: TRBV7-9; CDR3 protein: CASSSPSGRIITGELFF
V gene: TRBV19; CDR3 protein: CASITPQSPRRAFF
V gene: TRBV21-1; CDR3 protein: CASSPPLLGGRNEQFF
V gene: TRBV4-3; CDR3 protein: CASSQDLADYNEQFF